The present entry profiles one T cell receptor beta chain with its context. The CDR3 runs to 12 residues. The ends were cut back, 6 bases at V and 6 bases at J, with 13 bases in the middle. CDR1 is SQVTM and CDR2 is ANQGSEA in the germline V gene. Combining a sample-barcoded 5' primer with a J-beta primer mix, a second PCR ran for about 6 to 11 cycles. In TCRdb, the 5' RACE reads were re-called with MiXCR into one record per CDR3 protein. The table shows around 1,000,000 distinct CDR3 sequences, with roughly 24% occurring only once. The data stem from a study of blood T cells in healthy people across ages. A further study also used this sample, focusing on T cells of mothers and their children. That paper adds: Unrelated pairs and related pairs have their TCR recombination output shaped similarly by thymic selection. Slightly, though not significantly, more overlap was seen in related than in unrelated mother-child pairs.

This sequence was found in a girl between 2 and 10 years old in good health. The chain links TRBV29-1 to TRBJ2-3; D not certain. Sequenced: blood. CDR3 coding DNA: TGCAGCGTCGCACCTAATACGGATACGCAGTATTTT. This codes for CSVAPNTDTQYF.